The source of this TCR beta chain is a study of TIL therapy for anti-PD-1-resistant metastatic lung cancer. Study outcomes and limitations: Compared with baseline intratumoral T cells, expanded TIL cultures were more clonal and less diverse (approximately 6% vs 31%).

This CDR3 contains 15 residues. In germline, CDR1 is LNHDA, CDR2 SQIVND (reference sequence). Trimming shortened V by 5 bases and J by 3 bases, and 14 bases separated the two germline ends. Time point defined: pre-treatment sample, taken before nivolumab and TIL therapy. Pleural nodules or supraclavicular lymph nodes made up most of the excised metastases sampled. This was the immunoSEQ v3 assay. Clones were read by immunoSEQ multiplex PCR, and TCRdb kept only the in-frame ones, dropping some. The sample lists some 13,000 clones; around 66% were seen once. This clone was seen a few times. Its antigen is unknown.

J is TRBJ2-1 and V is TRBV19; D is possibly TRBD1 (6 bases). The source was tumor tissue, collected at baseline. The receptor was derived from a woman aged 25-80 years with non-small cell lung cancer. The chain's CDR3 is CASSARTGIYNEQFF. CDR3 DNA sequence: TGTGCCAGTAGTGCCCGAACAGGGATCTACAATGAGCAGTTCTTC. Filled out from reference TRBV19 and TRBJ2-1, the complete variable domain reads DGGITQSPKYLFRKEGQNVTLSCEQNLNHDAMYWYRQDPGQGLRLIYYSQIVNDFQKGDIAEGYSVSREKKESFPLTVTSAQKNPTAFYLCASSARTGIYNEQFFGPGTRLTVL.